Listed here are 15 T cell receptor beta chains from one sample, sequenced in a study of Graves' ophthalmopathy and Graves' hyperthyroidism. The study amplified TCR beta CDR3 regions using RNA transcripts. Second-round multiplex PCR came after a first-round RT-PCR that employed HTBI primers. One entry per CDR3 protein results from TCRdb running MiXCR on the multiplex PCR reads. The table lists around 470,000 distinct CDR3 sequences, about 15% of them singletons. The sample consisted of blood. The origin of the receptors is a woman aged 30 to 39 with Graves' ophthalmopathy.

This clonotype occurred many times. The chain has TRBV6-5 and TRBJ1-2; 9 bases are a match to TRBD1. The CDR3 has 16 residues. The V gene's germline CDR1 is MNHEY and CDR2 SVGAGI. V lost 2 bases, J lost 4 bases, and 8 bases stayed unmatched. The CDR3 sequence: CASSYVGTGIPYGYTF. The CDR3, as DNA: TGTGCCAGCAGTTACGTAGGGACAGGGATCCCCTATGGCTACACCTTC.

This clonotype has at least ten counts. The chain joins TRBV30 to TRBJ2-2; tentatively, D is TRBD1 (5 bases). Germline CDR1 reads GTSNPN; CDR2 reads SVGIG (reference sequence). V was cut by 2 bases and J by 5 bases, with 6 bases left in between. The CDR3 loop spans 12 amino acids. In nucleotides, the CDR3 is TGTGCCTGGAGTCAGGGTACCGGGGAGCTGTTTTTT. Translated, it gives CAWSQGTGELFF.

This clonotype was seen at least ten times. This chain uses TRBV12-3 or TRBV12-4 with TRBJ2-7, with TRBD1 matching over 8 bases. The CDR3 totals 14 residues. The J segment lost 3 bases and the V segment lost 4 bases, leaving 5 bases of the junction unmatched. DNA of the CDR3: TGTGCCAGCAGTTCCGACAGGGGTATCTACGAGCAGTACTTC. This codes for CASSSDRGIYEQYF.

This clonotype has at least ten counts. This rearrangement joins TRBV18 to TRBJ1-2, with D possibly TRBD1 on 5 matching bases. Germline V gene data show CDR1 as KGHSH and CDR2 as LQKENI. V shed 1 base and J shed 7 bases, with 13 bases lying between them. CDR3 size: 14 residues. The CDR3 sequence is CASSPQSGATGYTF. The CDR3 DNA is TGTGCCAGCTCACCACAATCCGGGGCTACTGGCTACACCTTC. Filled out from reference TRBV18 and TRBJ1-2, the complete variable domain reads NAGVMQNPRHLVRRRGQEARLRCSPMKGHSHVYWYRQLPEEGLKFMVYLQKENIIDESGMPKERFSAEFPKEGPSILRIQQVVRGDSAAYFCASSPQSGATGYTFGSGTRLTVV.

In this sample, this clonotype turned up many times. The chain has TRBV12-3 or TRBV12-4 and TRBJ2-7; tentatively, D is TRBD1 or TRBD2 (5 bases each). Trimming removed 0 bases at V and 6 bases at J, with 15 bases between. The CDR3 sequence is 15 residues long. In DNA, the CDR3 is TGTGCCAGCAGTTTAGCCGGGGCGTTAAGCGGCGAGCAGTACTTC. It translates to CASSLAGALSGEQYF.

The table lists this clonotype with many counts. This CDR3 is CASSLGAATGELFF. DNA for the CDR3: TGTGCCAGCAGCTTAGGGGCAGCTACCGGGGAGCTGTTTTTT. The chain links TRBV11-2 to TRBJ2-2; D remains unclear. The CDR3 extends over 14 amino acids. The germline V gene has CDR1 SGHAT and CDR2 FQNNGV. The ends were cut back, 1 base at V and 5 bases at J, with 8 bases in the middle.

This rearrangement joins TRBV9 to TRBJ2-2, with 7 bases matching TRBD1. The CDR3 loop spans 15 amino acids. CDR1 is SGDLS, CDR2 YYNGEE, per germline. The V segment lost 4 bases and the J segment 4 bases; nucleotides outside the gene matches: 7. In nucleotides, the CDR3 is TGTGCCAGCAGCACTACAGGGGTCGGCACCGGGGAGCTGTTTTTT. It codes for CASSTTGVGTGELFF.

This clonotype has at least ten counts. The CDR3 DNA reads as TGTGCCAGCAGTTTAGGCAGGGGGAGCACTGAAGCTTTCTTT. Protein sequence: CASSLGRGSTEAFF. The chain recombines TRBV12-3 or TRBV12-4 with TRBJ1-1; 7 bases are shared with TRBD1. V was pared by 1 base and J by 4 bases, with 3 bases of the junction left unmatched. The CDR3 sequence is 14 residues long.

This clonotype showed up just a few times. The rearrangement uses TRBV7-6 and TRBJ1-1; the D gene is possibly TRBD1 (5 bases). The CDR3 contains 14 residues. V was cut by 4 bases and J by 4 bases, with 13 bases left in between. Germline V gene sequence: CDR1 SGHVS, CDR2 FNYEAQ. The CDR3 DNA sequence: TGTGCCAGCAGCTCGGAACCGGGGGGCACTGAAGCTTTCTTT. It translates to CASSSEPGGTEAFF.

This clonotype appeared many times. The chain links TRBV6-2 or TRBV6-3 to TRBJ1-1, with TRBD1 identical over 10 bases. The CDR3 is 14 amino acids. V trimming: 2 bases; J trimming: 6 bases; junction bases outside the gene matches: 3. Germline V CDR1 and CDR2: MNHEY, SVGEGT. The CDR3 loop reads CASSYGTGVAEAFF. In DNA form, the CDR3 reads TGTGCCAGCAGTTACGGGACAGGGGTGGCTGAAGCTTTCTTT.

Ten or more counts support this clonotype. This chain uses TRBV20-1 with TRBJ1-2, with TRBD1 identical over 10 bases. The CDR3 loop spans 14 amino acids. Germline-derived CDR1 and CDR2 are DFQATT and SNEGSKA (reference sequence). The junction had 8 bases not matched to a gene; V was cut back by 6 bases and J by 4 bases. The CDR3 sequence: CSAHRDRGTYGYTF. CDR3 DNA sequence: TGCAGTGCGCACCGGGACAGGGGCACCTATGGCTACACCTTC.

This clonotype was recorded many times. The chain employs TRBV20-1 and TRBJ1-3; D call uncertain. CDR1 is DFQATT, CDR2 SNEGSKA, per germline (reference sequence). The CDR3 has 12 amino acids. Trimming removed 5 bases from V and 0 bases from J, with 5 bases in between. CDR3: CSAWDSGNTIYF. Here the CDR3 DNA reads TGCAGTGCTTGGGACTCTGGAAACACCATATATTTT.

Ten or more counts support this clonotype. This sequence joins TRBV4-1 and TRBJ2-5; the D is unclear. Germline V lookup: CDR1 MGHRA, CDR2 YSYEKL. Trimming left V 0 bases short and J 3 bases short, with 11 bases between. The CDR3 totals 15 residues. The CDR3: CASSQDVQLEETQYF. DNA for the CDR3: TGCGCCAGCAGCCAAGATGTACAGCTCGAAGAGACCCAGTACTTC.

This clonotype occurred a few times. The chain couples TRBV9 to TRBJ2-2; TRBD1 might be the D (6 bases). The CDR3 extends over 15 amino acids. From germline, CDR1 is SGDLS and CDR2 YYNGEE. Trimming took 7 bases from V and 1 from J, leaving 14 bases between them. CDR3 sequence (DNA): TGTGCCAGCGGACCCGGACAGTTGAACACCGGGGAGCTGTTTTTT. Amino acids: CASGPGQLNTGELFF.

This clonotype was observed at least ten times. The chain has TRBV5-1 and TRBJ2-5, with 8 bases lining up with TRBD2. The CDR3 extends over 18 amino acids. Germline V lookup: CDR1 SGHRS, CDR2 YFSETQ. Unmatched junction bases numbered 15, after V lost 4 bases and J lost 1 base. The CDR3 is CASSRSFNGGGIQETQYF. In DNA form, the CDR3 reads TGCGCCAGCAGCCGTTCCTTCAATGGCGGGGGGATCCAAGAGACCCAGTACTTC.